This T cell receptor (beta chain) was recorded in a study of a mutant IDH1 vaccine in newly diagnosed glioma. Study overall: The sex distribution of treated patients was roughly 62% male and around 40% female, with a mean age of roughly 40 years. Patients were pretreated with radiotherapy, temozolomide, or both, mostly both.

TCRdb's copy holds only in-frame clones and misses some; the assay was immunoSEQ multiplex PCR. This repertoire shows some 68,000 clones, less than 85% found once; its top ten account for about 7.5%. The time point here: baseline, week 1 (first vaccination visit). Treatment denoted: pre-vaccination baseline after standard-of-care therapy. The table lists this clone with a count of one. Its specificity is not known. CDR3 length: 14 residues. With 5 bases removed from V and 3 bases from J, the gap between germline ends came to 13 bases. Germline CDR1 is SGHTA and CDR2 is FQGTGA. Whole-study results and caveats: There were vaccine-induced immune responses in more than 85% of the patients.

Material: PBMCs, obtained from a glioma patient treated with radiotherapy, temozolomide or both. The gene calls are TRBV7-3 and TRBJ1-1, with D maybe TRBD1 (6 bases). This sequence originates from a man between 50 and 59 years old with glioma. The CDR3 DNA sequence: TGTGCCAGCAGCGTTGACAGGACCTACACTGAAGCTTTCTTT. This sequence encodes CASSVDRTYTEAFF.